These T cell receptor beta chains were read from a single sample in a study of blood T cell repertoires in COVID-19. TCRdb's table, derived via immunoSEQ multiplex PCR, lists solely in-frame clones and lacks some. This sample yields about 430,000 clones, of which roughly 88% are seen a single time; 1.2% to 1.5% belongs to the top ten. Specimen: PBMCs or T cells enriched from blood (not recorded which). The source is a woman aged 18-29 years who had been exposed to COVID-19. Each CDR3 is given with its conserved first and last residue. Each record gives: J gene, clone size, D gene, V gene, CDR3 DNA, CDR3 protein. A D gene is named only where the DNA matches it firmly. Clone sizes are given selectively: once, few, many, or a class where the clone is expanded.

>TRBJ2-3|NA|NA|TRBV30
TGTGCCTGGAGTGTAGGCCAGGCCACAGATACGCAGTATTTT
CAWSVGQATDTQYF
>TRBJ2-7|NA|NA|TRBV10-3
TGTGCCATCAGTGAGTACGGTTACGAGCAGTACTTC
CAISEYGYEQYF
>TRBJ2-5|NA|NA|TRBV6-5
TGTGCCAGCAGTTACCAAGGGGCTGGGGAGACCCAGTACTTC
CASSYQGAGETQYF
>TRBJ1-1|once|NA|TRBV30
TGTGCCTGGAAAGGAAGAGGACTGGGGGCTTTCTTT
CAWKGRGLGAFF
>TRBJ1-4|NA|TRBD1|TRBV5-5
TGTGCCAGCAGTACTCCGGACAGGGGGGTCATTTCGTTAGAAAAACTGTTTTTT
CASSTPDRGVISLEKLFF
>TRBJ1-3|NA|NA|TRBV10-3
TGTGCCATCGGAGGACTGAACTCTGGAAACACCATATATTTT
CAIGGLNSGNTIYF
>TRBJ1-3|once|TRBD1|TRBV4-3
TGCGCCAGCAGCCAAGGTCCACAGGGGGGAAGTGGAAACACCATATATTTT
CASSQGPQGGSGNTIYF
>TRBJ1-2|NA|NA|TRBV28
TGTGCCAGCAGCCAGGATTCAGGGGACCTTAGAGGTGGCTACACCTTC
CASSQDSGDLRGGYTF
>TRBJ1-2|NA|NA|TRBV2
TGTGCCAGCAGTGGGGCAAACTATGGCTACACCTTC
CASSGANYGYTF
>TRBJ2-7|NA|NA|TRBV20-1
TGCAGTGCTGGGGGGAGCTACGAGCAGTACTTC
CSAGGSYEQYF
>TRBJ2-1|NA|NA|TRBV19
TGTGCCAGTGCGGGTGGAGATGAGATCCCTAGCTCCTACAATGAGCAGTTCTTC
CASAGGDEIPSSYNEQFF
>TRBJ1-1|few|NA|TRBV6-5
TGTGCCAGCAGTTACGGGGGCAGGGTGGGCACTGAAGCTTTCTTT
CASSYGGRVGTEAFF
>TRBJ1-5|NA|NA|TRBV30
TGTGCCTGGAGTGCCCTAAGGACAGCCCGTGTGGACAATCAGCCCCAGCATTTT
CAWSALRTARVDNQPQHF
>TRBJ2-7|NA|TRBD2|TRBV27
TGTGCCAGCAGTCAAACGCCGTGGCTAGCGGGCTCCTACGAGCAGTACTTC
CASSQTPWLAGSYEQYF
>TRBJ2-7|NA|NA|TRBV11-2
TGTGCCAGCAGCTTTGGGGCGTCCTACGAGCAGTACTTC
CASSFGASYEQYF
>TRBJ2-7|NA|TRBD2|TRBV2
TGTGCCAGCAGTGACATAGGTAGCGGGGACTCCTACGAGCAGTACTTC
CASSDIGSGDSYEQYF
>TRBJ2-7|NA|TRBD1|TRBV10-2
TGCGCCAGCAGTGGATCCTTAGGGACAGGGGCGCCCTACGAGCAGTACTTC
CASSGSLGTGAPYEQYF
>TRBJ2-1|NA|TRBD1|TRBV28
TGTGCCAGCAGTCCGCGTCGGACAGGGCGGTCAAATGAGCAGTTCTTC
CASSPRRTGRSNEQFF
>TRBJ1-1|NA|NA|TRBV5-1
TGCGCCAGCAGCTTCCAGCGAGACACTGAAGCTTTCTTT
CASSFQRDTEAFF
>TRBJ1-2|NA|TRBD1|TRBV10-3
TGTGCCATCAGTGAGTCCCCTGGACAGGGAAACTATGGCTACACCTTC
CAISESPGQGNYGYTF
>TRBJ2-3|NA|TRBD2|TRBV4-3
TGCGCCAGCAGCCAAGGAATTAGCGGGGGCCCCAGGGGGCAGTATTTT
CASSQGISGGPRGQYF
>TRBJ2-1|NA|TRBD2|TRBV19
TGTGCCAGTAGTATGAACGTACTAGCGGGGATCGCCAATGAGCAGTTCTTC
CASSMNVLAGIANEQFF
>TRBJ2-7|NA|NA|TRBV6-5
TGTGCCAGCTTACCGGGATCGAGCTCCTACGAGCAGTACTTC
CASLPGSSSYEQYF
>TRBJ2-1|NA|TRBD1|TRBV5-5
TGTGCCAGCAGCGAGGGACAGGGGGCGTACAATGAGCAGTTCTTC
CASSEGQGAYNEQFF
>TRBJ2-1|NA|NA|TRBV11-3
TGTGCCAGCAGCTTTAGCCCGGTCGCTGGTCTGGCCAATGAGCAGTTCTTC
CASSFSPVAGLANEQFF
>TRBJ1-1|NA|NA|TRBV6-5
TGTGCCAGCACTCCTCGAGGGAACACTGAAGCTTTCTTT
CASTPRGNTEAFF
>TRBJ1-2|once|TRBD1|TRBV2
TGTGCCAGCAGCGGAGGGACAGGGGGTTTGTATGGCTACACCTTC
CASSGGTGGLYGYTF
>TRBJ2-1|NA|TRBD1|TRBV20-1
TGCAGTGCTAGTTCGGGACAGGGGGCCTACAATGAGCAGTTCTTC
CSASSGQGAYNEQFF
>TRBJ2-6|NA|NA|TRBV29-1
TGCAGCGTTGGCAGGCCCGGGGCCAACGTCCTGACTTTC
CSVGRPGANVLTF
>TRBJ2-1|NA|TRBD2|TRBV18
TGTGCCAGCCGTCGTGCTCCGGGACTAGCGGGACTACACTCCTACAATGAGCAGTTCTTC
CASRRAPGLAGLHSYNEQFF
>TRBJ2-3|NA|NA|TRBV6-1
TGTGCCAGCAGTGCGCACATTCCTAGCACAGATACGCAGTATTTT
CASSAHIPSTDTQYF
>TRBJ2-3|NA|NA|TRBV6-2/TRBV6-3
TGTGCCAGCAGTCGTGACTCCGCCGATACGCAGTATTTT
CASSRDSADTQYF
>TRBJ1-1|NA|NA|TRBV19
TGTGCCAGTACCCGGAGAACCGGGGCTTTCTTT
CASTRRTGAFF
>TRBJ2-7|NA|TRBD1|TRBV6-1
TGTGCCAGCAGTGAACCGTGGACCGGGACAGGGGCGACCTACGAGCAGTACTTC
CASSEPWTGTGATYEQYF
>TRBJ2-3|NA|TRBD2|TRBV28
TGTGCCAGCACCTCATTAGCGGGCCTCCCAGATACGCAGTATTTT
CASTSLAGLPDTQYF
>TRBJ2-7|NA|NA|TRBV27
TGTGCCAGCAGTTTAGCAGACAGTTCCTACGAGCAGTACTTC
CASSLADSSYEQYF
>TRBJ2-1|NA|TRBD2|TRBV27
TGTGCCAGCAGTTTTCCGGGACTAGCACCTCAGTGGCAGTTCTTC
CASSFPGLAPQWQFF
>TRBJ1-5|NA|NA|TRBV28
TGTGCCAGCAGCTTTAGGCCCCAGCATTTT
CASSFRPQHF
>TRBJ2-3|NA|TRBD2|TRBV3-1/TRBV3-2
TGTGCCAGCAGCCAAGATTGGGGTAGCGGGAGACCAGATACGCAGTATTTT
CASSQDWGSGRPDTQYF
>TRBJ1-5|NA|NA|TRBV15
TGTGCCACCAGCCTCGACACGAATCAGCCCCAGCATTTT
CATSLDTNQPQHF
>TRBJ1-1|NA|TRBD1|TRBV28
TGTGCCAGCAGCCGACAGGGGGCCTACACTGAAGCTTTCTTT
CASSRQGAYTEAFF
>TRBJ2-1|NA|NA|TRBV7-9
TGTGCCAGCAGCTTAGACGGGAGCTCCTACAATGAGCAGTTCTTC
CASSLDGSSYNEQFF
>TRBJ1-3|NA|TRBD1|TRBV5-1
TGCGCCAGCAGCTTGGGGGGACAGGCCCGGTCTGGAAACACCATATATTTT
CASSLGGQARSGNTIYF
>TRBJ2-3|NA|NA|TRBV18
TGTGCCAGCTCACACACGGAGAGCACCGAGGATACGCAGTATTTT
CASSHTESTEDTQYF
>TRBJ1-5|NA|NA|TRBV30
TGTGCCTGGAGTGTACAAGATAATCAGCCCCAGCATTTT
CAWSVQDNQPQHF
>TRBJ1-4|NA|NA|TRBV29-1
TGCAGCGTTGTTTTAGTTAATGAAAAACTGTTTTTT
CSVVLVNEKLFF
>TRBJ1-3|NA|TRBD1|TRBV18
TGTGCCAGCTCACCAATTTCACAGGGGCCGTCTGCTGGAAACACCATATATTTT
CASSPISQGPSAGNTIYF
>TRBJ1-2|NA|TRBD1|TRBV3-1/TRBV3-2
TGTGCCAGCAGCCTTTCAGGGGGCAAGGGGTATGGCTACACCTTC
CASSLSGGKGYGYTF
>TRBJ2-7|NA|NA|TRBV5-4
TGTGCCAGCAGCCCCCACTGGGAGAGGAGGTACGAGCAGTACTTC
CASSPHWERRYEQYF
>TRBJ1-6|NA|TRBD1|TRBV27
TGTGCCAGCAGCCCAGGGGGCCTGAATTCACCCCTCCACTTT
CASSPGGLNSPLHF